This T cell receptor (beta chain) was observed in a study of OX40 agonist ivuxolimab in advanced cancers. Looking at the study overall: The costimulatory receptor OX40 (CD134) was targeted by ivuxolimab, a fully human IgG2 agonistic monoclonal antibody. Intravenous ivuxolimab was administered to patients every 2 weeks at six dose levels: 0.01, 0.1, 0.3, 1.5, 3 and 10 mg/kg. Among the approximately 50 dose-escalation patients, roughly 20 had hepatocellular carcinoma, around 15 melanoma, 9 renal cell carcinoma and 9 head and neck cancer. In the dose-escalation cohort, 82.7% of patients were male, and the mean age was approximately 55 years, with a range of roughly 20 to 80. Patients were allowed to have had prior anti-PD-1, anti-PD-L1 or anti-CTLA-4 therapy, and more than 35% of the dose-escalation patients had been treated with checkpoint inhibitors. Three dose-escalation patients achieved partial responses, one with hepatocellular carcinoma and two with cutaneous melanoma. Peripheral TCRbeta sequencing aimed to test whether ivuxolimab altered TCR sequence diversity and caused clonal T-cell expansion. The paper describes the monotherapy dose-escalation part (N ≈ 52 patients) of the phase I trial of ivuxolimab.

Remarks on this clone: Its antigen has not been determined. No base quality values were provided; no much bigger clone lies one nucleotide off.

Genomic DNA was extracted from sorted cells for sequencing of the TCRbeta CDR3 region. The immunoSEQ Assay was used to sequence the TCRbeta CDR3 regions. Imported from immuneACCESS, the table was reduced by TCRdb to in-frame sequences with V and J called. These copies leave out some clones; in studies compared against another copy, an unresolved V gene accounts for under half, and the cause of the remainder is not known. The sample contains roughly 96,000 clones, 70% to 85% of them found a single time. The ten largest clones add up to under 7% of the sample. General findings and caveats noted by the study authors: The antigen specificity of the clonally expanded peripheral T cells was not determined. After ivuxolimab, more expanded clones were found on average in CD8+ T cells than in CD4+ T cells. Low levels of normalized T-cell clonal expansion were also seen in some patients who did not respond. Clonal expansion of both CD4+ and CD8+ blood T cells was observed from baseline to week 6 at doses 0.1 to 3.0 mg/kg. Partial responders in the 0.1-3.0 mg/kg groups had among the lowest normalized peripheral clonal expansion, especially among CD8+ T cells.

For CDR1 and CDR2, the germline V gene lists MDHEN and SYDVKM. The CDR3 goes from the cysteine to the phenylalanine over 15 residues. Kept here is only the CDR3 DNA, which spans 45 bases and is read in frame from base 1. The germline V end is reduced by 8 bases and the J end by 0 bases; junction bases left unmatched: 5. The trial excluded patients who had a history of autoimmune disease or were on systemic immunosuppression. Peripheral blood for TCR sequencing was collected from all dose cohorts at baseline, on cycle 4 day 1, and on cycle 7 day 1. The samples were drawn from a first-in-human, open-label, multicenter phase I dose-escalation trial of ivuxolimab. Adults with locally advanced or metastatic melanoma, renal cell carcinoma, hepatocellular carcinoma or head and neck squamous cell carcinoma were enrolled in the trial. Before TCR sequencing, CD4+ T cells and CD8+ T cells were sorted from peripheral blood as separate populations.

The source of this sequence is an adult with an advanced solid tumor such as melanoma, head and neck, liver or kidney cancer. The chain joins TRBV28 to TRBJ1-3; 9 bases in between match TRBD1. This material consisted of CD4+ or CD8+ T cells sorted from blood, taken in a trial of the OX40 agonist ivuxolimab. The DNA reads TGTGCCAGCTTGGGACAGGGTCACTCTGGAAACACCATATATTTT. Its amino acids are CASLGQGHSGNTIYF.